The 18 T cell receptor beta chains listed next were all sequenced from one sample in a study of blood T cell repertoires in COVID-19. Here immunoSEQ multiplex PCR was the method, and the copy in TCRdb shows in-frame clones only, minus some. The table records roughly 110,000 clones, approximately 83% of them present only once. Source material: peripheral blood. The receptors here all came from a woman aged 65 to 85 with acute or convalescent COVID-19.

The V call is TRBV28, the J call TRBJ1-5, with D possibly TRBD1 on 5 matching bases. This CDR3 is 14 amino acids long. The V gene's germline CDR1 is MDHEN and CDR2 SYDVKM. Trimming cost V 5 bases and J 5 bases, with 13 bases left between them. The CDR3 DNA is TGTGCCAGCAGTGAGACTCTAGGGGATCAGCCCCAGCATTTT. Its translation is CASSETLGDQPQHF.

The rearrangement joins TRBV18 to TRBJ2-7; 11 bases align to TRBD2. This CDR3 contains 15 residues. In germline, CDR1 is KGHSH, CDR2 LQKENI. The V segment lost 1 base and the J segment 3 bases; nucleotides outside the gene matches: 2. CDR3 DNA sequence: TGTGCCAGCTCACCACGACTAGCGGGGATCTACGAGCAGTACTTC. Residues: CASSPRLAGIYEQYF.

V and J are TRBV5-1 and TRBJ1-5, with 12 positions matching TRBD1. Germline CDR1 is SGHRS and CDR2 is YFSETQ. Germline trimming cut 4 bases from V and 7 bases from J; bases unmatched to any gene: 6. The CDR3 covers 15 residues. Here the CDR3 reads CASSLGQGAGQPQHF. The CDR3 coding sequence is TGCGCCAGCAGCCTGGGACAGGGGGCAGGGCAGCCCCAGCATTTT.

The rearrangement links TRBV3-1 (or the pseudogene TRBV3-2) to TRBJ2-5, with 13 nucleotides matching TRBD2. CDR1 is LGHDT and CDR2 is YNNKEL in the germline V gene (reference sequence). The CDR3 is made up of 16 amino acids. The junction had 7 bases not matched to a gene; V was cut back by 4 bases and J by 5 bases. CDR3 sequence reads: CASSPEGLAGIETQYF. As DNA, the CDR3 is TGTGCCAGCAGCCCTGAGGGACTAGCGGGGATTGAGACCCAGTACTTC.

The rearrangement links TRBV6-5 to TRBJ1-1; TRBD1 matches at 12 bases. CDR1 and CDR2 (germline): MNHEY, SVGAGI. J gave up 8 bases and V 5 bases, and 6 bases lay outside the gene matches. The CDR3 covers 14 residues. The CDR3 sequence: CASSPRDRGLEAFF. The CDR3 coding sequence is TGTGCCAGCAGTCCTCGGGACAGGGGGCTGGAAGCTTTCTTT.

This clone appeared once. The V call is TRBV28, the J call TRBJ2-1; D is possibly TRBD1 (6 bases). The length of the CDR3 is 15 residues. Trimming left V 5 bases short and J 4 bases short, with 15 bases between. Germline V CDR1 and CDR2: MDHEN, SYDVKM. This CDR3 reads CASSPQGSVYNEQFF. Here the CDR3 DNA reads TGTGCCAGCAGTCCTCAGGGGTCCGTGTACAATGAGCAGTTCTTC.

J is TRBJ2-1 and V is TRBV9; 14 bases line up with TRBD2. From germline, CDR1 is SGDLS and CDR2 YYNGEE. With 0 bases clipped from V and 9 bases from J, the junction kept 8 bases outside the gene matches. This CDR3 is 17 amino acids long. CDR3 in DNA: TGTGCCAGCAGCGTAGAGGCCGGACTAGCGGGAGGCGTTGAGCAGTTCTTC. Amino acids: CASSVEAGLAGGVEQFF.

The CDR3, as DNA: TGTGCCACCAGCGGCGACTTCAACACTGAAGCTTTCTTT. This codes for CATSGDFNTEAFF. V usage is TRBV15 and J usage is TRBJ1-1; D not certain. Trimming left V 5 bases short and J 2 bases short, with 9 bases between. Germline-derived CDR1 and CDR2 are LNHNV and YYDKDF (reference sequence). The CDR3 is made up of 13 amino acids.

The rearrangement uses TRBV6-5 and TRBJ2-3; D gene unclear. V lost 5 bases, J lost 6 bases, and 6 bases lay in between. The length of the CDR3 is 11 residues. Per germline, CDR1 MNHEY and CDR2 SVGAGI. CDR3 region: CASSRRDTQYF. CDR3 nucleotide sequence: TGTGCCAGCAGTCGCCGGGATACGCAGTATTTT.

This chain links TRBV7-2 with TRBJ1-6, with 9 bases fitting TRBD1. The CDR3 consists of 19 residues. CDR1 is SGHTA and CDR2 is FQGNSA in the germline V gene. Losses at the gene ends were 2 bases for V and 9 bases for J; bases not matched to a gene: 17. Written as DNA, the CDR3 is TGTGCCAGCAGCTTACGGAAGTCCGGGACAGGGACTGGCGGTTCACCCCTCCACTTT. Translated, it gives CASSLRKSGTGTGGSPLHF.

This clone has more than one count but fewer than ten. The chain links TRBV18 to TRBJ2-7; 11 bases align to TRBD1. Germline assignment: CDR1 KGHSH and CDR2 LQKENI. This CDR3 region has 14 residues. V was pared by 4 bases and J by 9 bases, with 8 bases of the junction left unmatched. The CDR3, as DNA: TGTGCCAGCTCACACCGGGACAGGGGGGACTGGCAGTACTTC. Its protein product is CASSHRDRGDWQYF.

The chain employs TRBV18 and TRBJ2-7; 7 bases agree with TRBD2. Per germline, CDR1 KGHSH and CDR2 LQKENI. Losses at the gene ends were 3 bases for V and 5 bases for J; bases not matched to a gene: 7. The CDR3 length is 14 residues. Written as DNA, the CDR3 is TGTGCCAGCTCACCGGGGGGGAACCGAAACGAGCAGTACTTC. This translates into CASSPGGNRNEQYF.

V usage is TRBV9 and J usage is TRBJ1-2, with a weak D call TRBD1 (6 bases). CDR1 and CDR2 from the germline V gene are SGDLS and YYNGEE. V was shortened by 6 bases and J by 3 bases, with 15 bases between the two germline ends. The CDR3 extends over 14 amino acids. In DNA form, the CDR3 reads TGTGCCAGCACCCCCAGTGGGGGCGACTATGGCTACACCTTC. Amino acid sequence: CASTPSGGDYGYTF.

The CDR3 DNA is TGCGCCAGCAGCTGCGATGGGACTAGCGGGAGAAAGTGCCCCTGCACAGATACGCAGTATTTT. This sequence encodes CASSCDGTSGRKCPCTDTQYF. J is TRBJ2-3 and V is TRBV4-1; 14 nucleotides match TRBD2. CDR3 length: 21 amino acids. Germline loops: CDR1 MGHRA, CDR2 YSYEKL. V lost 5 bases, J lost 1 base, and 17 bases stayed unmatched.

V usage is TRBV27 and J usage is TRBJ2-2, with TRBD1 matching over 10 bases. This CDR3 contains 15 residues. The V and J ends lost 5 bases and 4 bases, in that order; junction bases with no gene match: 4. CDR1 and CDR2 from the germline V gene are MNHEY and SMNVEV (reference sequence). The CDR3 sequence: CASSRQGAVTGELFF. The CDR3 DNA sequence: TGTGCCAGCAGTCGACAGGGGGCGGTCACCGGGGAGCTGTTTTTT.

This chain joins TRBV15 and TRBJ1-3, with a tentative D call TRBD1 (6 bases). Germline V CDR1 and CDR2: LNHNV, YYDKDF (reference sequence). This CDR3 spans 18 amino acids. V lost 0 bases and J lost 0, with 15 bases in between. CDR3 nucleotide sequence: TGTGCCACCAGCAGAGAAGGCAGCAGGACAGTCTCTGGAAACACCATATATTTT. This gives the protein CATSREGSRTVSGNTIYF. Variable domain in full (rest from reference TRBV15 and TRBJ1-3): DAMVIQNPRYQVTQFGKPVTLSCSQTLNHNVMYWYQQKSSQAPKLLFHYYDKDFNNEADTPDNFQSRRPNTSFCFLDIRSPGLGDTAMYLCATSREGSRTVSGNTIYFGEGSWLTVV.

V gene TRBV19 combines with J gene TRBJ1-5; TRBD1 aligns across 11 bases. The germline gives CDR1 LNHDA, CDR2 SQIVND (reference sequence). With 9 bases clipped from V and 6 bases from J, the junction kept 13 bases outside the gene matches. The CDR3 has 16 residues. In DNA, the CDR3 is TGTGCCAGCCTGCCCAGCCGGACAGGGGGCTTTCAGCCCCAGCATTTT. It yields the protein CASLPSRTGGFQPQHF.

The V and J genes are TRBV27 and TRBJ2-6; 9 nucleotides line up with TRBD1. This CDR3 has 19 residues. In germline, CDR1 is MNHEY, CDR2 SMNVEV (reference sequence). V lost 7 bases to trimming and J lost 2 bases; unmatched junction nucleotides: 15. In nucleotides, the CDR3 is TGTGCCAGCACCCCGCGGGGACAGGGATTCGACCCTGGGGCCAACGTCCTGACTTTC. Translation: CASTPRGQGFDPGANVLTF.